These 13 T cell receptor beta chains came from one sample sequenced in a study of molecular identifiers for immune sequencing clone quantification. TCRdb recomputed calls from the PCR reads with MiXCR, one row per CDR3 protein. The sample comprises 400,000 to 600,000 distinct CDR3 sequences, around 23% of which are singletons, and just over 0.75% rests with the top ten. Sequencing used naive CD8+ T cells from blood, with Jurkat cell RNA spiked in. Stated subset: FACS-sorted CD8+CD4-CCR7+CD45RA+ naive T cells. The receptors here all came from a human donor in good health. Some libraries in this study had Jurkat cell RNA spiked in.

The V and J genes are TRBV30 and TRBJ2-7; 9 positions match TRBD1. After removal of 0 bases from V and 5 bases from J, the junction contained 8 bases not matched to a gene. The CDR3 is 15 residues long. The germline V gene encodes CDR1 GTSNPN and CDR2 SVGIG (reference sequence). The CDR3 here is CAWSVLGTGLDEQYF. The DNA of the CDR3 is TGTGCCTGGAGTGTACTCGGGACAGGGTTAGACGAGCAGTACTTC.

This clonotype came up a few times. This chain joins TRBV4-1 and TRBJ2-2; 15 nucleotides line up with TRBD2. J was trimmed by 10 bases and V by 4 bases; bases with no gene match: 7. The CDR3 has 16 amino acids. CDR1 and CDR2 (germline): MGHRA, YSYEKL. CDR3 residues: CASSPKGTSGGKELFF. The CDR3 nucleotides are TGCGCCAGCAGCCCCAAGGGGACTAGCGGGGGGAAGGAGCTGTTTTTT.

In this sample, this clonotype turned up many times. The chain joins TRBV7-6 to TRBJ2-7, with 11 bases matching TRBD2. V lost 5 bases, J lost 5 bases, and 8 bases stayed unmatched. The CDR3 has 15 residues. Germline V lookup: CDR1 SGHVS, CDR2 FNYEAQ. CDR3 in DNA: TGTGCCAGCAGCATTAGCGGGGGGGCTTACGACGAGCAGTACTTC. Amino acid sequence: CASSISGGAYDEQYF.

This clonotype has only a few counts. The chain recombines TRBV3-1 with TRBJ2-1; D could derive from TRBD1 or TRBD2 (5 bases each). Germline V gene lookup returns CDR1 LGHDT and CDR2 YNNKEL (reference sequence). The length of the CDR3 is 13 residues. V shed 5 bases and J shed 10 bases, with 15 bases lying between them. The CDR3 protein is CASSYGTPGEQFF. In DNA form, the CDR3 reads TGTGCCAGCAGCTACGGGACCCCCGGAGAGCAGTTCTTC.

As concerns this clonotype: Mismatch with germline at one junction end may stem from a read error. The chain couples TRBV20-1 to TRBJ2-6; a weak D match, TRBD1 (5 bases). This CDR3 has 14 amino acids. The V gene's germline CDR1 is DFQATT and CDR2 SNEGSKA (reference sequence). Here the CDR3 reads CSARGVSGANVPTF. The DNA for the CDR3 is TGCAGTGCTAGAGGCGTCTCTGGGGCCAACGTCCCGACTTTC.

The sample holds many counts of this clonotype. The rearrangement uses TRBV9 and TRBJ2-2; 9 bases map to TRBD1. V lost 3 bases, J lost 7 bases, and 7 bases stayed unmatched. The V gene's germline CDR1 is SGDLS and CDR2 YYNGEE. The CDR3 covers 15 residues. This CDR3 reads CASSARDRVYGELFF. In DNA form, the CDR3 reads TGTGCCAGCAGCGCCAGGGACAGGGTCTACGGGGAGCTGTTTTTT.

This clonotype was observed a handful of times. The J gene is TRBJ1-1, the V gene TRBV27; TRBD1 is a possible D gene (5 bases). V was shortened by 4 bases and J by 1 base, with 19 bases between the two germline ends. Germline CDR1 MNHEY, CDR2 SMNVEV (reference sequence). The CDR3 contains 17 residues. CDR3 DNA sequence: TGTGCCAGCAGTTCCCTTGGGGTTAGGGGAAGGAACACTGAAGCTTTCTTT. Translation: CASSSLGVRGRNTEAFF.

There are a few counts of this clonotype. The CDR3 DNA reads as TGTGCCAGTAGTGCGACAGGGTATGAGCAGTTCTTC. It specifies CASSATGYEQFF. V is TRBV19 and J is TRBJ2-1; TRBD1 aligns across 7 bases. Trimming removed 5 bases from V and 8 bases from J; junction bases left unmatched: 3. This CDR3 is built from 12 residues. Germline CDR1 LNHDA, CDR2 SQIVND (reference sequence).

The rearrangement links TRBV20-1 to TRBJ1-1; D is uncertain. The length of the CDR3 is 16 residues. Germline V gene data show CDR1 as DFQATT and CDR2 as SNEGSKA (reference sequence). Trimming stripped 5 bases from V and 0 bases from J, with 19 bases between. The CDR3 sequence: CSARYKEIGMNTEAFF. CDR3 bases: TGCAGTGCTCGATACAAGGAAATAGGGATGAACACTGAAGCTTTCTTT.

This chain uses TRBV27 with TRBJ2-7, with 9 bases identical to TRBD2. The V segment lost 3 bases and the J segment 2 bases; nucleotides outside the gene matches: 8. Germline CDR1 MNHEY, CDR2 SMNVEV (reference sequence). The CDR3 spans 16 residues. The CDR3 DNA sequence: TGTGCCAGCAGTTTTTTTAGCGGGGGCCCGGCCTACGAGCAGTACTTC. This translates into CASSFFSGGPAYEQYF.

This rearrangement joins TRBV9 to TRBJ1-5; D not certain. Germline V gene sequence: CDR1 SGDLS, CDR2 YYNGEE. This CDR3 region has 13 residues. Trimming left V 0 bases short and J 4 bases short, with 5 bases between. The CDR3 region is CASSVEQNQPQHF. The DNA of the CDR3 is TGTGCCAGCAGCGTAGAACAGAATCAGCCCCAGCATTTT.

J is TRBJ2-1 and V is TRBV29-1; 10 positions agree with TRBD2. Losses at the gene ends were 5 bases for V and 7 bases for J; bases not matched to a gene: 2. Germline V lookup: CDR1 SQVTM, CDR2 ANQGSEA. The CDR3 extends over 12 amino acids. In DNA form, the CDR3 reads TGCAGCGTTCGGACTAGCGGAAATGAGCAGTTCTTC. Translating it yields CSVRTSGNEQFF.

This chain uses TRBV4-3 with TRBJ2-7; the match to TRBD1 covers 8 bases. The V gene end was trimmed by 0 bases and the J gene end by 2 bases; junction bases not matched to a gene: 3. Germline V CDR1 and CDR2: LGHNA, YSLEER. This CDR3 has 15 residues. CDR3 protein: CASSQDWDRTYEQYF. The CDR3 DNA reads TGCGCCAGCAGCCAAGATTGGGACAGGACCTACGAGCAGTACTTC.